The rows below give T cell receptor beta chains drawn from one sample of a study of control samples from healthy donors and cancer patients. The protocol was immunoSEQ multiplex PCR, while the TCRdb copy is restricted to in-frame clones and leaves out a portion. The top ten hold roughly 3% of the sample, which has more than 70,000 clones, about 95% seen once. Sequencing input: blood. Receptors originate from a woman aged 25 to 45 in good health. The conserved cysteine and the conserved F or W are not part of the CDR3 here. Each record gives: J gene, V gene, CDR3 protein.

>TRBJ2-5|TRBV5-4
ASSRELMNQETQY
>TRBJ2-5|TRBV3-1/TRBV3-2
ASSWTGEETQY
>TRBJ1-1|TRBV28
ASSLESSSGAF
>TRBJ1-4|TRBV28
ASSPPGQEDEKLF
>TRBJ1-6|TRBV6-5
ASGGRGLSNSPLH
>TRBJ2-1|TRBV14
ASSRRGVSLWNEQF
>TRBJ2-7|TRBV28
ASTLGGTGGHEQY
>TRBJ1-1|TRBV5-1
ASSLDPDNTEAF
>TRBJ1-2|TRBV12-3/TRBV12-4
ASSLTWGTGYT
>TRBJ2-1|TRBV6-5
ASSHGAGREQF
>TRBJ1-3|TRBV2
ASSELVTGNTIY
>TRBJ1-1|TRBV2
ASSSSGQGGKAF
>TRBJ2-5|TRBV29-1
SVVINVGETQY
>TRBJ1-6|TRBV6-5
ASSYSWTGGSPLH
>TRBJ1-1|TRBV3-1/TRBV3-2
ASIGGTSEAF
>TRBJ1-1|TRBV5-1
ASSFGYHLSYLSTEAF
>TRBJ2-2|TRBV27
ASRGTSGGAGELF
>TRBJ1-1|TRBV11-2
ASSLGTVEAF
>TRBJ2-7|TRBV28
ASSLLGQGGTGEQY
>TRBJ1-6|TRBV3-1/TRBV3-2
ASSQVPGPSPLH
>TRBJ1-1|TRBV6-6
ASSPYGRGGTEAF
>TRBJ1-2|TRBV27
ASSLAPRGGYGYT
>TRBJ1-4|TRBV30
AWKGLTGEKLF
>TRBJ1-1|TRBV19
ASSLGVNTEAF
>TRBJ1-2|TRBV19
ASSLLARGNYGYT
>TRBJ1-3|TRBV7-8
ASSLVRQPYSGNTIY
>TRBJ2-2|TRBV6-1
ASSEFARSRLAYTGELF
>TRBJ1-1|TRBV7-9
ASSFDRGGEAF
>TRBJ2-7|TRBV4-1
ASSQEPQDRYEQY
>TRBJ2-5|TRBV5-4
ASSPRGGAFSETQY
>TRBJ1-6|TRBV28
ASSAGSHNSPLH
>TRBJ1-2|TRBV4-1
ASSQIGELGYT
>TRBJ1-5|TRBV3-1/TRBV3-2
ASSSRGQPQH
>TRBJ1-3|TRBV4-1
ASSQDRGGNTIY
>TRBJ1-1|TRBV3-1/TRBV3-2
ATSTPREAF
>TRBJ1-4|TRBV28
ASSRQGAVGEKLF
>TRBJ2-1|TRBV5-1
ASSPGQGSFNEQF
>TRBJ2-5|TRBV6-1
ASSDLLGGRVGNVETQY
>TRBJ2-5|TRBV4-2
ASSQGAQETQY
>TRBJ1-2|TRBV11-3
ASSLDSGYT
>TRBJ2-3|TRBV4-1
ASSHPGQGSDTQY
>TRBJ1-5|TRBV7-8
ASSKTDGQPQH
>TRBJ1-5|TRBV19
ASSIVDQPQH
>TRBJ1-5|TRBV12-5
ASGLVPGKELNQPQH
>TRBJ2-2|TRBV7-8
ASSHLAGELF
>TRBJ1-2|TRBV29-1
SASGGAGYGYT
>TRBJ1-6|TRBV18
ASSRDASSYNSPLH
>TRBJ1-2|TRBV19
ASRLSTGAYYYAYT
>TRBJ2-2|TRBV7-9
ASSFEVSGELF
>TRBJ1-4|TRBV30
AWGGRTSNEKLF
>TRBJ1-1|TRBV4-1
ASSRLGGNTEAF
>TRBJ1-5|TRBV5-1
ASSLAGRDRSTQH
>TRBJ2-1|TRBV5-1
ASSLGGTGSNEQF
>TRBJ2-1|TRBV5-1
ASSLLWGNEQF
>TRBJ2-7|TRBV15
ATSREAGNYEQY
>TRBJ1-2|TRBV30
AWGSYGASSVYGYT
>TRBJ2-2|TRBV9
ASSDPKAGGQFGELF
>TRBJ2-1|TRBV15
ATSRDFLAGRVEQF
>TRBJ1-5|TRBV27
ASKLKAGQGSNQPQH